This T cell receptor beta chain stems from a study of T cells in Graves' hyperthyroidism and ophthalmopathy. Authors of the study amplified TCR beta CDR3 regions from RNA transcripts. When the TCR CDR3 underwent first-round RT-PCR, the HTBI primer set was used. TCRdb called the multiplex PCR reads again in MiXCR, with one record for every CDR3 protein. This table holds approximately 400,000 distinct CDR3 sequences, around an eighth found once. The CDR3 loop spans 17 amino acids. CDR1 and CDR2 (germline): SGDLS, YYNGEE. The V and J ends lost 4 bases and 7 bases, in that order; junction bases with no gene match: 14. Enrolled ophthalmopathy patients presented with a Clinical Activity Score of at least 3, a NOSPECS grade of at least 4, and disease duration under 3 months. Based on clinical symptoms, serum thyroxine and TRAb, thyroid ultrasound and orbital computed tomography, diagnoses were reached. PBMCs were derived from roughly 10 ml fresh peripheral blood.

This receptor was obtained from a man in his fifties or sixties with Graves' ophthalmopathy. Sequenced: blood. This rearrangement joins TRBV9 to TRBJ2-2, with TRBD2 matching 9 bases. The CDR3 loop reads CASSLRVAGASGGELFF. The CDR3 bases are TGTGCCAGCAGCCTCCGGGTAGCGGGAGCGTCGGGCGGGGAGCTGTTTTTT.